A selection of T cell receptor beta chains follows, all from one sample in a study of cytomegalovirus exposure and HLA in healthy donors. Clones were sequenced by immunoSEQ multiplex PCR, and TCRdb holds only the in-frame ones, with some missing. In the table there are roughly 190,000 clones, roughly nine tenths of which are singletons. The specimen sequenced was PBMCs. Receptors were obtained from a boy aged 2 to 10 in good health and CMV-seronegative. Each CDR3 is given with its conserved first and last residue. A D gene is named only where the DNA matches it firmly. Part of the rows lack a size; the others show once, few, many or a class for expanded clones.

d_gene	j_gene	v_gene	abundance	CDR3nt	CDR3aa
TRBD1	TRBJ1-6	TRBV5-4	NA	TGTGCCAGCAGCGCGGACAGGGGGAATTCACCCCTCCACTTT	CASSADRGNSPLHF
NA	TRBJ1-1	TRBV7-8	NA	TGTGCCACCCGAGGGGGGGGCACTGAAGCTTTCTTT	CATRGGGTEAFF
NA	TRBJ2-3	TRBV6-1	once	TGTGCCAGCAGTCCCCCTAGCACAGATACGCAGTATTTT	CASSPPSTDTQYF
NA	TRBJ2-7	TRBV5-4	NA	TGTGCCAGCAGCTTGTCAACTAAGAGCTCCTACGAGCAGTACTTC	CASSLSTKSSYEQYF
TRBD2	TRBJ2-3	TRBV5-1	NA	TGCGCCAGCAGCTGGGGGACTAGCGGGAGAGGGACAGATACGCAGTATTTT	CASSWGTSGRGTDTQYF
TRBD1	TRBJ2-7	TRBV6-1	NA	TGTGCCAGCAGTGTGCTCCCGGGACAGGGCTACGAGCAGTACTTC	CASSVLPGQGYEQYF
NA	TRBJ1-1	TRBV6-5	few	TGTGCCAGCACCGATTTAGGGACTGTTGAAGCTTTCTTT	CASTDLGTVEAFF
NA	TRBJ1-1	TRBV7-2	NA	TGTGCCAGCAGCCCGTATAGTACTGAAGCTTTCTTT	CASSPYSTEAFF
NA	TRBJ1-2	TRBV19	NA	TGTGCCAGTAGCCTTACCGGGACATCGTTACCTTATGGCTACACCTTC	CASSLTGTSLPYGYTF
TRBD1	TRBJ2-7	TRBV10-3	NA	TGTGCCATCAGTGAGTCCGGGACAGTCTCCTACGAGCAGTACTTC	CAISESGTVSYEQYF
NA	TRBJ1-1	TRBV6-5	few	TGTGCCAGCAGCACCAAGCATGGAGGTACTGAAGCTTTCTTT	CASSTKHGGTEAFF
TRBD2	TRBJ2-5	TRBV6-4	NA	TGTGCCAGCAGTGACTTGTCTAGCGGGCGTCAGCAAGAGACCCAGTACTTC	CASSDLSSGRQQETQYF
TRBD2	TRBJ2-1	TRBV6-4	NA	TGTGCCAGCAGTGACGGGACTAGCGGGGGGAATGAGCAGTTCTTC	CASSDGTSGGNEQFF
TRBD1	TRBJ1-1	TRBV29-1	NA	TGCAGCGTGAGGCAGGGGGCAGCGAACACTGAAGCTTTCTTT	CSVRQGAANTEAFF
TRBD1	TRBJ1-1	TRBV29-1	NA	TGCAGCGTTCAGGGGGGCAGGAGCACTGAAGCTTTCTTT	CSVQGGRSTEAFF
TRBD2	TRBJ2-1	TRBV7-9	NA	TGTGCCAGCAGCTCTCATAGCGGGAGTTACAAGGATGAGCAGTTCTTC	CASSSHSGSYKDEQFF
NA	TRBJ1-2	TRBV29-1	NA	TGCAGCGTTGATCCCCAGGAAATGGATGGCTACACCTTC	CSVDPQEMDGYTF
NA	TRBJ2-1	TRBV6-1	NA	TGTGCCAGCAGTCCGACAGCCTACAATGAGCAGTTCTTC	CASSPTAYNEQFF